This T cell receptor beta chain was sequenced for a study of metastatic and nonmetastatic thyroid tumors. Study as a whole: Thyroid patients, malignant and benign, had repertoires compared across blood and tumor or nodule tissue. Study results and caveats: Reported TCR beta diversity, measured in blood and tumor, was significantly higher for malignant thyroid tumors than for benign nodules.

This clone occurred many times. Its antigen is as yet unknown. CDR1 is SGHVS, CDR2 FQNEAQ, per germline. Trimming removed 6 bases from V and 4 bases from J; junction bases left unmatched: 10. The CDR3 consists of 16 residues. Thyroid surgery had not been preceded by any treatment in any patient. In the original workflow: To classify distant metastasis in papillary thyroid cancer, a model was built from CDR3 differences across clinicopathological groups. TCRdb re-called clones via MiXCR from the PCR reads. For this entry, the V and J calls and clone size follow TCRdb and not the study's own pipeline. The repertoire holds tens of thousands of clones, with approximately 15% as singletons.

The receptor was derived from a female donor with papillary thyroid cancer or a benign thyroid nodule (not recorded which). Some clones in this sample may be carry-over from other donors' samples. The rearrangement uses TRBV7-8 and TRBJ2-1, with 9 bases lining up with TRBD2. Sequenced input: blood. In DNA, the CDR3 is TGTGCCAGCAGTCCTATGGTGGCGGGAGGGTACAATGAGCAGTTCTTC. Translated, it gives CASSPMVAGGYNEQFF.